This entry describes one TCR beta chain. Its antigen is unidentified. This sample was taken from a study of blood T cells in healthy people across ages. Study conclusions and caveats: Significant beta diversity loss was already apparent by age around 36, declining roughly linearly.

Primers used in a second PCR of about 7 to 12 cycles were a sample-barcoded 5' primer and a J-beta primer mix. TCRdb reanalysed the 5' RACE reads using MiXCR and keeps one entry per CDR3 protein. The sample lists 1.5 million to 2 million distinct CDR3 sequences; about 30% were seen once. There are 14 residues in the CDR3. With V trimmed by 6 bases and J by 2 bases, 1 base remained unmatched. Sequencing was carried out using blood. The origin of this receptor is a woman aged 25 to 39 in good health. This sequence joins TRBV12-3 or TRBV12-4 and TRBJ1-4; 9 bases are shared with TRBD1. The CDR3 region has the DNA TGTGCCAGCAGGGACAGGGGTACTAATGAAAAACTGTTTTTT. Amino acids: CASRDRGTNEKLFF.